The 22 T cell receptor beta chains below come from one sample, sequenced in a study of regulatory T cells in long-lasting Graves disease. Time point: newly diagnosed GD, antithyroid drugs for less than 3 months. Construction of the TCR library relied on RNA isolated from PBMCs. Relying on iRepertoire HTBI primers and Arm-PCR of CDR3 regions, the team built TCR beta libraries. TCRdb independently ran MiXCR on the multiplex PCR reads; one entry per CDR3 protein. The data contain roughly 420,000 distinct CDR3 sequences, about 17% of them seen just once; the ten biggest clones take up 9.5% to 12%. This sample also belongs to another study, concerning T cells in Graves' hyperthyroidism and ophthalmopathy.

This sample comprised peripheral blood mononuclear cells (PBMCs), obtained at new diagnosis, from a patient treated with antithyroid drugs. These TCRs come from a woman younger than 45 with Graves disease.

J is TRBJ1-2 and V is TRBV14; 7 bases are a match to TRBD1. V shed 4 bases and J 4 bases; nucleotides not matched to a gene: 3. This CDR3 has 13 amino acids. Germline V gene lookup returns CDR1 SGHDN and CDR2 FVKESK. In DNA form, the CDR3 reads TGTGCCAGCAGCCTGACAGGGTTCTATGGCTACACCTTC. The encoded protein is CASSLTGFYGYTF.

CDR3 sequence: CASSRWDSTGELFF. In DNA form, the CDR3 reads TGTGCCAGCAGCCGTTGGGACTCTACCGGGGAGCTGTTTTTT. This chain joins TRBV7-3 and TRBJ2-2; D is possibly TRBD2 (6 bases). Between the trimmed V and J ends, which lost 5 bases and 5 bases, there was a span of 12 bases. The V gene's germline CDR1 is SGHTA and CDR2 FQGTGA. This CDR3 region has 14 residues.

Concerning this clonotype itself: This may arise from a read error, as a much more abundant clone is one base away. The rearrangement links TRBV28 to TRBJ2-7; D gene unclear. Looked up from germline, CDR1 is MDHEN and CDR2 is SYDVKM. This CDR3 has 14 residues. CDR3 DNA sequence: TGTGCCAGCGGTTTAGTGCCGGGTACCGACGAGCAGTACTTC. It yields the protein CASGLVPGTDEQYF.

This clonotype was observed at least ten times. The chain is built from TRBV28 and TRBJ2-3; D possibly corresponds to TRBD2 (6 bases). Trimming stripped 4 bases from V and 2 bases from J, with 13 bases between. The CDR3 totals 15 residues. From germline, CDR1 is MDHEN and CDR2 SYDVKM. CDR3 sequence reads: CASSSLGGNTDTQYF. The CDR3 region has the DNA TGTGCCAGCAGTTCCCTGGGCGGGAACACAGATACGCAGTATTTT.

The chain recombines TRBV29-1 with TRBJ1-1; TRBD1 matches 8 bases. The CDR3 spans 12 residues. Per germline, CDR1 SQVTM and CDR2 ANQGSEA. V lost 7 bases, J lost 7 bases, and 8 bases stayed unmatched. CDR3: CSGRTGWNEAFF. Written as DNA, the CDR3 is TGCAGCGGTAGGACAGGGTGGAATGAAGCTTTCTTT.

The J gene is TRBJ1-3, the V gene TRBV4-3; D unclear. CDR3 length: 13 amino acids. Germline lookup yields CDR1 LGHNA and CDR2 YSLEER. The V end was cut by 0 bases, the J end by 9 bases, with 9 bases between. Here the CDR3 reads CASSQESSGTIYF. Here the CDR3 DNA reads TGCGCCAGCAGCCAAGAAAGTTCGGGCACCATATATTTT.

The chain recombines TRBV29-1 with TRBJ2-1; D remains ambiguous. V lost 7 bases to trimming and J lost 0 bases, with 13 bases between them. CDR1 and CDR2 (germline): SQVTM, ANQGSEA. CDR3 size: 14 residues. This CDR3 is CSAPSWASYNEQFF. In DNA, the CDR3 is TGCAGCGCTCCTTCCTGGGCCTCCTACAATGAGCAGTTCTTC.

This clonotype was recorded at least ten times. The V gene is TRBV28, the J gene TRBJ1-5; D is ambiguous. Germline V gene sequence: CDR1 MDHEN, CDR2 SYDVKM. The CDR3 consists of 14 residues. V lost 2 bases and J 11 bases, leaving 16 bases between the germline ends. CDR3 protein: CASSLRQALLSQHF. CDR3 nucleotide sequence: TGTGCCAGCAGTTTAAGGCAGGCCTTGTTATCCCAGCATTTT. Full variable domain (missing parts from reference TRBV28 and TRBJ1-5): DVKVTQSSRYLVKRTGEKVFLECVQDMDHENMFWYRQDPGLGLRLIYFSYDVKMKEKGDIPEGYSVSREKKERFSLILESASTNQTSMYLCASSLRQALLSQHFGDGTRLSIL.

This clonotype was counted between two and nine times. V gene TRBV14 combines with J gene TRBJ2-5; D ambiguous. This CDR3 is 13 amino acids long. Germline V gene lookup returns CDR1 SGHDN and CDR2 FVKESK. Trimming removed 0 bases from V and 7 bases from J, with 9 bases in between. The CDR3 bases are TGTGCCAGCAGCCAAGATGGGGTGGGGACCCAGTACTTC. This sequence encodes CASSQDGVGTQYF. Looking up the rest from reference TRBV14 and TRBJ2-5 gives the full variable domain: EAGVTQFPSHSVIEKGQTVTLRCDPISGHDNLYWYRRVMGKEIKFLLHFVKESKQDESGMPNNRFLAERTGGTYSTLKVQPAELEDSGVYFCASSQDGVGTQYFGPGTRLLVL.

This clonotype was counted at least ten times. The CDR3 nucleotides read TGTGCCAGCAGCCTTAAATACGAGCAGTACTTC. This translates into CASSLKYEQYF. V and J are TRBV7-8 and TRBJ2-7; D is unresolved. Per the germline V gene, CDR1 is SGHVS and CDR2 is FQNEAQ. V lost 5 bases, J lost 4 bases, and 6 bases lay in between. There are 11 residues in the CDR3. Full variable domain (rest looked up from reference TRBV7-8 and TRBJ2-7): GAGVSQSPRYKVAKRGQDVALRCDPISGHVSLFWYQQALGQGPEFLTYFQNEAQLDKSGLPSDRFFAERPEGSVSTLKIQRTQQEDSAVYLCASSLKYEQYFGPGTRLTVT.

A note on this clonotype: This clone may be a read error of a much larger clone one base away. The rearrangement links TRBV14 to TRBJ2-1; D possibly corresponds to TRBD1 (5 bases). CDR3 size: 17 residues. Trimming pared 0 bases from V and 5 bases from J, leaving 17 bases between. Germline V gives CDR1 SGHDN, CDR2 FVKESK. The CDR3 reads CASSQDIGARGNNEQFF. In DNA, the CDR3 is TGTGCCAGCAGCCAAGATATTGGGGCAAGGGGCAACAATGAGCAGTTCTTC.

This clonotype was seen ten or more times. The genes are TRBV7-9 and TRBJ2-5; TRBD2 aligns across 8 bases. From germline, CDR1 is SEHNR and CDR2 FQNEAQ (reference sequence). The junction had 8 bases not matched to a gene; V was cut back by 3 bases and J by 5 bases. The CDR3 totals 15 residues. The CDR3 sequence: CASSFRAGEPETQYF. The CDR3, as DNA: TGTGCCAGCAGCTTTAGAGCGGGAGAACCGGAGACCCAGTACTTC.

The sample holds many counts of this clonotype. In nucleotides, the CDR3 is TGTGCCAGCAGTTGGCGGGCGTACACTGAAGCTTTCTTT. This translates into CASSWRAYTEAFF. The chain combines TRBV12-3 or TRBV12-4 with TRBJ1-1, with D uncertain. This CDR3 is 13 amino acids long. With 4 bases removed from V and 3 bases from J, the gap between germline ends came to 9 bases.

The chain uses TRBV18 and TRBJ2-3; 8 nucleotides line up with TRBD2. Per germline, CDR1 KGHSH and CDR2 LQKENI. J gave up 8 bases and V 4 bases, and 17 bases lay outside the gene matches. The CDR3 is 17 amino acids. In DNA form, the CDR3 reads TGTGCCAGCTCACTCATCCCCCCTAAGCGGGAGAAGCGTACGCAGTATTTT. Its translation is CASSLIPPKREKRTQYF.

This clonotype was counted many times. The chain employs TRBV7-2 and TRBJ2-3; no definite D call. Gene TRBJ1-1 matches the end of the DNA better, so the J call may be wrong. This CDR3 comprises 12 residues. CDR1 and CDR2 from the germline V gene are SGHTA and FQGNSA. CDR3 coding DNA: TGTGCCAGCAGCAAATACCCCGATTCAGCTTTCTTT. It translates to CASSKYPDSAFF.

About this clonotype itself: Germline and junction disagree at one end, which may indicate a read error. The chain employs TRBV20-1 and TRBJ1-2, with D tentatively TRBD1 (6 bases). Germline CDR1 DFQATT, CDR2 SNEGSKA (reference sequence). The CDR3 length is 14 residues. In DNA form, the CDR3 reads TGCAGTGCTAGCGACCAAGGGGGGGACTATGGCTGCACCTTC. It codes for CSASDQGGDYGCTF.

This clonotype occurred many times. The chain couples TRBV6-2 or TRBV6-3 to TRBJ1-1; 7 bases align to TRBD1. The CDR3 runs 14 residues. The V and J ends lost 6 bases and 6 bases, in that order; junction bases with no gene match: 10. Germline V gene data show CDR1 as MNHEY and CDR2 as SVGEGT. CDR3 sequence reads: CASRPQQGISEAFF. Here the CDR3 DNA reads TGTGCCAGCAGGCCCCAACAGGGGATCTCTGAAGCTTTCTTT.

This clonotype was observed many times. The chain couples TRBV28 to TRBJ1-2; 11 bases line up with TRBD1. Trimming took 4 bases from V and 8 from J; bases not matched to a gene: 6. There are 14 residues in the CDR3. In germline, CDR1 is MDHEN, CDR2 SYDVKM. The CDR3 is CASSSTDRGRGYTF. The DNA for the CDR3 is TGTGCCAGCAGTTCAACGGACAGGGGGCGAGGCTACACCTTC.

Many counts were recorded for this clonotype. CDR3 DNA sequence: TGTGCCAGCAGCTCTCGGAGAATGACAGGGAGCAATCAGCCCCAGCATTTT. This codes for CASSSRRMTGSNQPQHF. The chain has TRBV12-3 or TRBV12-4 and TRBJ1-5; 7 bases agree with TRBD1. Trimming at V came to 6 bases and at J to 1 base, leaving 12 bases not matched to a gene. The length of the CDR3 is 17 residues.

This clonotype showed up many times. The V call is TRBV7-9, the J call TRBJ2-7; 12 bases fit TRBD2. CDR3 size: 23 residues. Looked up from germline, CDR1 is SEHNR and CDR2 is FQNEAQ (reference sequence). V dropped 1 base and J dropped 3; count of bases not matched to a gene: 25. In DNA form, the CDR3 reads TGTGCCAGCAGCTTAGTAGGCGGGGTTCTAGCGGGAGGGCCCACCTTCCCCGACTACGAGCAGTACTTC. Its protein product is CASSLVGGVLAGGPTFPDYEQYF.

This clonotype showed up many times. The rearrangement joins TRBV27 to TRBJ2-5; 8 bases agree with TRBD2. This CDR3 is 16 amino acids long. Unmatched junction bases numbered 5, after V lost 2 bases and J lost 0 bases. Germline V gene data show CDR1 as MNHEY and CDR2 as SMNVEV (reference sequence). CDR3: CASSLKDSGNQETQYF. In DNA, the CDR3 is TGTGCCAGCAGTTTAAAGGATAGCGGGAACCAAGAGACCCAGTACTTC.

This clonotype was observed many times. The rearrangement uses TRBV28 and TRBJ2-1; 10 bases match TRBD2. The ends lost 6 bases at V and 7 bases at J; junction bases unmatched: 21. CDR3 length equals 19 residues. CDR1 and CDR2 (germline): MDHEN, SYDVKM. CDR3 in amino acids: CASSLMRGPLAGVVNEQFF. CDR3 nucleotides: TGTGCCAGCAGCCTTATGAGGGGCCCCCTAGCGGGAGTTGTGAATGAGCAGTTCTTC.